Each of the 9 T cell receptor beta chains below was sequenced from the same sample in a study of blood T cell repertoires in COVID-19. Sequencing was performed with immunoSEQ multiplex PCR; in TCRdb, only in-frame clones are kept and a portion is missing. The sample has around 150,000 clones; 75% to 80% are singletons. Sequencing was performed on peripheral blood. These receptors came from a woman in her fifties or sixties with active or convalescent COVID-19.

The genes are TRBV4-3 and TRBJ2-1, with TRBD1 matching over 9 bases. Germline V gene data show CDR1 as LGHNA and CDR2 as YSLEER. With V trimmed by 1 base and J by 5 bases, 6 bases remained unmatched. The CDR3 runs to 16 residues. CDR3: CASSQGLGTGNNEQFF. DNA of the CDR3: TGCGCCAGCAGCCAAGGGCTCGGGACAGGGAACAATGAGCAGTTCTTC.

V gene TRBV7-8 combines with J gene TRBJ1-1, with unresolved D. V lost 2 bases and J lost 6, with 10 bases in between. The CDR3 length is 13 residues. Germline CDR1 SGHVS, CDR2 FQNEAQ. CDR3 sequence reads: CASSLIGRSEAFF. The CDR3 bases are TGTGCCAGCAGCTTAATCGGTCGGTCTGAAGCTTTCTTT.

The V call is TRBV6-1, the J call TRBJ1-1; 7 bases are shared with TRBD1. The V gene end was trimmed by 0 bases and the J gene end by 9 bases; junction bases not matched to a gene: 10. The germline V gene has CDR1 MNHNS and CDR2 SASEGT. The CDR3 extends over 15 amino acids. CDR3 DNA: TGTGCCAGCAGTGAAGCGTCAACAGGGGACCATAAAGCTTTCTTT. Translated: CASSEASTGDHKAFF.

The CDR3 nucleotides read TGTGCCAGCAGCACAGTAAGGAATTCACCCCTCCACTTT. Translation: CASSTVRNSPLHF. The chain employs TRBV16 and TRBJ1-6; no reliable D call. In germline, CDR1 is KGHSY, CDR2 FQNENV. Trimming removed 5 bases from V and 7 bases from J, with 9 bases in between. The CDR3 loop spans 13 amino acids.

V and J are TRBV4-2 and TRBJ1-3; 8 nucleotides agree with TRBD1. Trimming cost V 4 bases and J 2 bases; bases outside gene matches: 1. The CDR3 consists of 14 residues. Germline V gene data show CDR1 as LGHNA and CDR2 as YNFKEQ. This CDR3 is CASSPQGAGNTIYF. CDR3 DNA: TGTGCCAGCAGCCCACAGGGGGCTGGAAACACCATATATTTT.

The V and J genes are TRBV7-2 and TRBJ1-5; D call uncertain. Germline V gene sequence: CDR1 SGHTA, CDR2 FQGNSA. This CDR3 region has 14 residues. V was shortened by 1 base and J by 5 bases, with 9 bases between the two germline ends. CDR3 sequence reads: CASSLDPGDQPQHF. CDR3 DNA sequence: TGTGCCAGCAGCTTAGATCCCGGGGATCAGCCCCAGCATTTT.

The chain combines TRBV6-6 with TRBJ1-3; 8 bases are shared with TRBD1. Losses at the gene ends were 6 bases for V and 3 bases for J; bases not matched to a gene: 7. CDR1 and CDR2 (germline): MNHNY, SVGAGI (reference sequence). This CDR3 has 15 residues. The CDR3: CASSRTGPDGNTIYF. The CDR3 DNA follows: TGTGCCAGCAGCCGGACAGGGCCGGATGGAAACACCATATATTTT.

The V call is TRBV7-2, the J call TRBJ2-1; D may be TRBD2 (5 bases). V gave up 2 bases and J gave up 8 bases, with 13 bases separating them. The CDR3 consists of 14 residues. Germline CDR1 reads SGHTA; CDR2 reads FQGNSA. The CDR3 DNA reads TGTGCCAGCAGCTTAACGGGGAGAGTCTATGAGCAGTTCTTC. It codes for CASSLTGRVYEQFF.

The rearrangement joins TRBV7-2 to TRBJ2-3; 11 bases align to TRBD2. The CDR3 length is 16 residues. Germline lookup yields CDR1 SGHTA and CDR2 FQGNSA. V shed 5 bases, J shed 7 bases, and the junction held 11 bases outside the gene matches. The CDR3, as DNA: TGTGCCAGCAGCCCGTCGACTAGCGGGAACGGTAATACGCAGTATTTT. This encodes CASSPSTSGNGNTQYF.